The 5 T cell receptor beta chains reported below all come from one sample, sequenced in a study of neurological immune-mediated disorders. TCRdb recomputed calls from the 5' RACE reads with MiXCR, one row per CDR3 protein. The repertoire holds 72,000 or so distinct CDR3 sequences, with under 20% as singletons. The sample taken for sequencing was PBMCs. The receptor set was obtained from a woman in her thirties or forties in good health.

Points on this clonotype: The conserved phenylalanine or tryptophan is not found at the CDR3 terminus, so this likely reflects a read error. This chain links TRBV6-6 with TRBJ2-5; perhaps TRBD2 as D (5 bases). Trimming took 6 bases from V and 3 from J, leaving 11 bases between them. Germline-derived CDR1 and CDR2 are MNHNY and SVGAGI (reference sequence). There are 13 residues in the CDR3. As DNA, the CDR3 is TGTGCCAGCAGCCAGGACTTTAAAGAGACCCAGTACATC. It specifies CASSQDFKETQYI.

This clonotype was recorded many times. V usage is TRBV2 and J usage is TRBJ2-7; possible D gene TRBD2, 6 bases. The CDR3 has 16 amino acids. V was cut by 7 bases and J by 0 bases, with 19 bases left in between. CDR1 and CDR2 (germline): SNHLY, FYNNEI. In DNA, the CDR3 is TGTGCCAGCACCCCCGGCGGCGCGGGGAGCTCCTACGAGCAGTACTTC. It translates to CASTPGGAGSSYEQYF.

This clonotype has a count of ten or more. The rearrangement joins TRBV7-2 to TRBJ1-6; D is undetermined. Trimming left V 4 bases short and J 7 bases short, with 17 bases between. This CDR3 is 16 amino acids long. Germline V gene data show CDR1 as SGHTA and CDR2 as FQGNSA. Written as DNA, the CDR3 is TGTGCCAGCAGCTCTACTTTGGAGGGAGCCAATTCACCCCTCCACTTT. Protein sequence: CASSSTLEGANSPLHF.

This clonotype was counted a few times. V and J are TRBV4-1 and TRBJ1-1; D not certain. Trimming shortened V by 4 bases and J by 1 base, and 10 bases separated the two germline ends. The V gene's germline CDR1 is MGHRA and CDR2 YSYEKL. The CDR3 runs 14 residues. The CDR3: CASSPNQRNTEAFF. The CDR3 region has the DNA TGCGCCAGCAGCCCAAATCAGAGGAACACTGAAGCTTTCTTT.

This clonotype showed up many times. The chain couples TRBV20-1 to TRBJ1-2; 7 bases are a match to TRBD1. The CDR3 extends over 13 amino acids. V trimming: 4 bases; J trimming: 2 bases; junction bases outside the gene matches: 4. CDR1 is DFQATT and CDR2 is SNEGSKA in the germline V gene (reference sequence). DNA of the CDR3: TGCAGTGCTACAGGGGGATGGAACTATGGCTACACCTTC. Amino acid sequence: CSATGGWNYGYTF.